These 12 T cell receptor beta chains came from one sample sequenced in a study of vaccination and CD4 T cells after COVID-19. No antigen has been identified for these receptors. Oncomine TCR Beta short-read sequencing was applied to DNA from cultured CD4+ T cells. TCRdb processed the PCR reads anew with MiXCR; each CDR3 protein has one entry. The sample lists 10,000 to 15,000 distinct CDR3 sequences; 55% to 75% were seen once. The treatment is: roughly ten-day PBMC culture with coronavirus spike peptide pools or control peptides (ViraFEST assay). Specimen: CD4+ T cells from blood, cultured in vitro. The receptors originated from a human donor who had recovered from COVID-19.

The chain recombines TRBV20-1 with TRBJ2-7, with D possibly being TRBD1 or TRBD2 (5 bases each). CDR1 and CDR2 from the germline V gene are DFQATT and SNEGSKA (reference sequence). The CDR3 has 13 amino acids. V lost 3 bases, J lost 4 bases, and 13 bases lay in between. CDR3: CSASPGTAYEQYF. The CDR3 DNA follows: TGCAGTGCTAGCCCCGGGACCGCGTACGAGCAGTACTTC.

The V and J genes are TRBV7-9 and TRBJ1-1; the D gene is possibly TRBD1 (5 bases). V lost 5 bases and J lost 6, with 19 bases in between. This CDR3 is built from 15 residues. The V gene's germline CDR1 is SEHNR and CDR2 FQNEAQ (reference sequence). CDR3 DNA sequence: TGTGCCAGCAGCCCCGGGACCCTCAATTCGGCTGAAGCTTTCTTT. This sequence encodes CASSPGTLNSAEAFF.

This chain uses TRBV6-5 with TRBJ1-1; D call uncertain. The CDR3 spans 16 residues. Germline CDR1 is MNHEY and CDR2 is SVGAGI. Trimming stripped 2 bases from V and 5 bases from J, with 18 bases between. The DNA for the CDR3 is TGTGCCAGCAGTTACGCGAGGGTTCTGGGAGTAACTGAAGCTTTCTTT. Amino acid sequence: CASSYARVLGVTEAFF.

The table lists this clonotype with a few counts. The V gene is TRBV10-1, the J gene TRBJ2-7, with 9 bases lining up with TRBD1. From germline, CDR1 is WNHNN and CDR2 SYGVQD (reference sequence). Trimming removed 6 bases from V and 2 bases from J; junction bases left unmatched: 8. This CDR3 is 15 amino acids long. In DNA form, the CDR3 reads TGCGCCAGCAGCTTACCCGGGACAGGGCCCTACGAGCAGTACTTC. Translating gives CASSLPGTGPYEQYF.

As DNA, the CDR3 is TGTGCCAGCAGCTTAGGTTTAGGGGGGGGTTCACCCCTCCACTTT. This gives the protein CASSLGLGGGSPLHF. The gene calls are TRBV7-2 and TRBJ1-6, with TRBD1 as a possible D gene (6 bases). The V end was cut by 1 base, the J end by 9 bases, with 13 bases between. The CDR3 totals 15 residues. Germline V CDR1 and CDR2: SGHTA, FQGNSA.

V usage is TRBV20-1 and J usage is TRBJ2-1; TRBD2 matches at 11 bases. CDR3 length equals 14 residues. In germline, CDR1 is DFQATT, CDR2 SNEGSKA (reference sequence). V lost 5 bases, J lost 11 bases, and 11 bases stayed unmatched. CDR3 sequence reads: CSADHRTSGYQQFF. CDR3 sequence (DNA): TGCAGTGCTGACCATAGGACTAGCGGGTACCAGCAGTTCTTC.

This chain uses TRBV20-1 with TRBJ2-1; a possible D gene is TRBD2 (5 bases). The CDR3 has 14 amino acids. Trimming cost V 6 bases and J 1 base, with 13 bases left between them. The V gene's germline CDR1 is DFQATT and CDR2 SNEGSKA (reference sequence). The CDR3 here is CSAARRRSYNEQFF. The CDR3 DNA reads as TGCAGTGCCGCCCGGAGGAGATCCTACAATGAGCAGTTCTTC.

Concerning this clonotype itself: Germline and junction disagree at one end, which may indicate a read error. The rearrangement links TRBV6-1 to TRBJ2-1; 7 bases match TRBD2. This CDR3 has 14 residues. Germline V gives CDR1 MNHNS, CDR2 SASEGT. The CDR3 bases are TGTGCCATCAGTGAAAGACTAGCCGTTAATGAGCAGTTCTTC. Its protein product is CAISERLAVNEQFF.

This clonotype has more than one count but fewer than ten. The chain couples TRBV20-1 to TRBJ2-3; tentatively, D is TRBD2 (6 bases). Germline CDR1 is DFQATT and CDR2 is SNEGSKA (reference sequence). The CDR3 has 14 residues. V was cut by 3 bases and J by 6 bases, with 16 bases left in between. The CDR3 DNA is TGCAGTGCTAGTAGGGACGGGAGAGGGGATACGCAGTATTTT. Protein: CSASRDGRGDTQYF.

This chain joins TRBV6-2 or TRBV6-3 and TRBJ2-2; the match to TRBD1 covers 7 bases. Germline assignment: CDR1 MNHEY and CDR2 SVGEGT. V gave up 5 bases and J gave up 4 bases; unmatched junction bases: 13. The CDR3 is made up of 17 amino acids. CDR3 sequence: CASSRGGPQGVTGELFF. Here the CDR3 DNA reads TGTGCCAGCAGTCGGGGTGGTCCCCAGGGGGTCACCGGGGAGCTGTTTTTT.

The table lists this clonotype with a few counts. This chain connects TRBV18 to TRBJ2-2; D remains unclear. Looked up from germline, CDR1 is KGHSH and CDR2 is LQKENI. The V and J ends lost 0 bases and 5 bases respectively, with 4 bases between them. This CDR3 is 13 amino acids long. CDR3 coding DNA: TGTGCCAGCTCACCACCGGGTACCGGGGAGCTGTTTTTT. Translating gives CASSPPGTGELFF.

The chain uses TRBV28 and TRBJ1-5; 11 bases fit TRBD1. The CDR3 is made up of 16 amino acids. Germline V gene sequence: CDR1 MDHEN, CDR2 SYDVKM. V was clipped by 6 bases and J by 3 bases; unmatched bases: 7. This CDR3 reads CASRSDRGPLNQPQHF. For the CDR3, the DNA is TGTGCCAGCAGGTCGGACAGGGGGCCGCTCAATCAGCCCCAGCATTTT.